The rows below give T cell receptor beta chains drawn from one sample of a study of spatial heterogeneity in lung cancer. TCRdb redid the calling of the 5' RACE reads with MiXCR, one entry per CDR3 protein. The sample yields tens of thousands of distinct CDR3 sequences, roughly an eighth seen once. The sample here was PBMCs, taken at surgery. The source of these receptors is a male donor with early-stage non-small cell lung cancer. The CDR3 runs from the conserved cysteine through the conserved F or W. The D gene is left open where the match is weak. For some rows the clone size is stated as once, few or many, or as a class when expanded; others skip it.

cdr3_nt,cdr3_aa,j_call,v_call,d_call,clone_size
TGCAGCGTTGACGCAAGATACAATGAGCAGTTCTTC,CSVDARYNEQFF,TRBJ2-1,TRBV29-1,.,.
TGTGCCAGCAGCTTAGAACGTGTGGGCAATGAGCAGTTCTTC,CASSLERVGNEQFF,TRBJ2-1,TRBV11-2,.,.
TGCAGTGCAAGGGGAGGGCTAGCGGCCCGCTCGGGGGCCAACGTCCTGACTTTC,CSARGGLAARSGANVLTF,TRBJ2-6,TRBV20-1,TRBD2,few
TGTGCCAGCAGTGAATCGGCGGGAGCTTTCTTT,CASSESAGAFF,TRBJ1-1,TRBV25-1,.,.
TGTGCCAGCAGCTTTGGGGGGGGGCACGGAGATACGCAGTATTTT,CASSFGGGHGDTQYF,TRBJ2-3,TRBV7-3,.,few
TGTGCCAGCAGTTACTGGACAGGGACCTACGAGCAGTACTTC,CASSYWTGTYEQYF,TRBJ2-7,TRBV6-5,TRBD1,few
TGTGCCAGTAGTATTCTAATAGCGCCGGGCATGAACACTGAAGCTTTCTTT,CASSILIAPGMNTEAFF,TRBJ1-1,TRBV19,.,.
TGCAGCATCAGAATTGACCTCTACGAGCAGTACTTC,CSIRIDLYEQYF,TRBJ2-7,TRBV29-1,.,.
TGTGCCAGTAGTATAGGAGGCCTCACAGATACGCAGTATTTT,CASSIGGLTDTQYF,TRBJ2-3,TRBV19,.,.
TGTGCCAGCAGCCCACCGACAGACACCCCTAACTATGGCTACACCTTC,CASSPPTDTPNYGYTF,TRBJ1-2,TRBV7-9,.,few
TGTGCCAGTAGTATGGGGGGAACCGCGGCAGATACGCAGTATTTT,CASSMGGTAADTQYF,TRBJ2-3,TRBV19,.,few
TGTGCCAGCAGCCAAGTGTGGGGAACTGAAGCTTTCTTT,CASSQVWGTEAFF,TRBJ1-1,TRBV14,.,many
TGCAGCGTTGAAAAGACGTCAGTTGAAGCTTTCTTT,CSVEKTSVEAFF,TRBJ1-1,TRBV29-1,.,many
TGTGCCAGCAGCGGACTAGCGGGAGAGAGCAATGAGCAGTTCTTC,CASSGLAGESNEQFF,TRBJ2-1,TRBV13,TRBD2,many
TGTGCCAGCAGCTCGGGACTTAACTATGGCTACACCTTC,CASSSGLNYGYTF,TRBJ1-2,TRBV5-6,.,few
TGCAGCGCCTGGACGGATTCGAACACCGGGGAGCTGTTTTTT,CSAWTDSNTGELFF,TRBJ2-2,TRBV29-1,.,few
TGTGCCAGTAGTATAGGGGGGGCTAGGAATCAGCCCCAGCATTTT,CASSIGGARNQPQHF,TRBJ1-5,TRBV19,.,many
TGTGCCAGCAGCTTGTCCTACAATGAGCAGTTCTTC,CASSLSYNEQFF,TRBJ2-1,TRBV5-4,.,.
TGCAGTGCTCTCCGACAGGGAAAGAGCACTGAAGCTTTCTTT,CSALRQGKSTEAFF,TRBJ1-1,TRBV20-1,TRBD1,many
TGCGCCAGCAGCTTGGACGGACCGAACACTGAAGCTTTCTTT,CASSLDGPNTEAFF,TRBJ1-1,TRBV5-1,.,.
TGTGCCAGCACTCCCAAGGGAGGTTCCGGGGCCAACGTCCTGACTTTC,CASTPKGGSGANVLTF,TRBJ2-6,TRBV6-2/TRBV6-3,.,few
TGTGCCAGCAGCGCCCGGTCCGACAGCTTCAATCAGCCCCAGCATTTT,CASSARSDSFNQPQHF,TRBJ1-5,TRBV5-5,.,.
TGCAGCGTTGAAGGGGGCAGTGGAACTGAAGCTTTCTTT,CSVEGGSGTEAFF,TRBJ1-1,TRBV29-1,.,.
TGCGCCAGCAGCTTAAGGACGACAGGGAGGGGAGCGGACACTGAAGCTTTCTTT,CASSLRTTGRGADTEAFF,TRBJ1-1,TRBV5-1,TRBD1,many
TGTGCCAGCAGTGAAGCGGGACACTCCTACAATGAGCAGTTCTTC,CASSEAGHSYNEQFF,TRBJ2-1,TRBV6-1,.,.
TGTGCCAGCAGCCCACTAGCGGGGGACCAAGAGACCCAGTACTTC,CASSPLAGDQETQYF,TRBJ2-5,TRBV5-6,TRBD2,.
TGTGCCAGCAGCTTTGGAGGGGGGAGGGAAAAACTGTTTTTT,CASSFGGGREKLFF,TRBJ1-4,TRBV7-2,.,few
TGTGCCAGTAGTCGGCCCGGGAGTCCACCAGATACGCAGTATTTT,CASSRPGSPPDTQYF,TRBJ2-3,TRBV19,.,.
TGTGCCAGCAGCTCCTTTCTCCGGCGGTCATTCACAGATACGCAGTATTTT,CASSSFLRRSFTDTQYF,TRBJ2-3,TRBV5-5,.,many
TGCGCCAGCAGCCAATTCTCTAGCATGGAGACCCAGTACTTC,CASSQFSSMETQYF,TRBJ2-5,TRBV4-1,.,.
TGCAGCGCGAGACAGGGTCCCGACACCGGGGAGCTGTTTTTT,CSARQGPDTGELFF,TRBJ2-2,TRBV29-1,TRBD1,.
TGTGCCTGCGAGAGGGGGAGCAATCAGCCCCAGCATTTT,CACERGSNQPQHF,TRBJ1-5,TRBV30,.,few
TGCAGTCTCCGATGGAGGGGAATAGCCAAAAACATTCAGTACTTC,CSLRWRGIAKNIQYF,TRBJ2-4,TRBV20-1,.,few
TGTGCCGCTACCACGAACACCGGGGAGCTGTTTTTT,CAATTNTGELFF,TRBJ2-2,TRBV6-1,.,few
TGTGCCAGCAGCCCAGACAGAAACCTCTACGAGCAGTACTTC,CASSPDRNLYEQYF,TRBJ2-7,TRBV5-5,.,.
TGTGCCAGCAGCCAAGTGAAAAGACTAGCGGAACAAGAGACCCAGTACTTC,CASSQVKRLAEQETQYF,TRBJ2-5,TRBV3-1,TRBD2,.
TGTGCCAGCAGCTTAGATCGGCTGAGGCAGTTCTTC,CASSLDRLRQFF,TRBJ2-1,TRBV11-2,.,once
TGTGCCAGCAGTTCAGGGTCAACAGATACGCAGTATTTT,CASSSGSTDTQYF,TRBJ2-3,TRBV12-3/TRBV12-4,.,.
TGTGCCGGCAACCAGGGACCCTATGGCTACACCTTC,CAGNQGPYGYTF,TRBJ1-2,TRBV2,.,many
TGTGCCAGCTCACAGGGGGCTGGCTACACCTTC,CASSQGAGYTF,TRBJ1-2,TRBV18,TRBD1,.
TGTGCCAGCAGCTACGGACCCTACGAGCAGTACTTC,CASSYGPYEQYF,TRBJ2-7,TRBV12-3/TRBV12-4,.,.
TGTGCCAGCAGCTTGGGGACAGTCGGCACAGATACGCAGTATTTT,CASSLGTVGTDTQYF,TRBJ2-3,TRBV5-6,.,.
TGTGCCAGCAGTGAGGGGGGAGCCAGCGGGGGGGCCAAAGGCACAGATACGCAGTATTTT,CASSEGGASGGAKGTDTQYF,TRBJ2-3,TRBV6-1,TRBD2,.
TGCGCCAGCAGCTTACGGGGGGACACAGATACGCAGTATTTT,CASSLRGDTDTQYF,TRBJ2-3,TRBV5-1,TRBD2,.
TGTGCCAGTAGTCGAGGCGGAAGCACAGATACGCAGTATTTT,CASSRGGSTDTQYF,TRBJ2-3,TRBV19,.,.
TGCAGCGTTGAAGAGGCGTCCTACGAGCAGTACTTC,CSVEEASYEQYF,TRBJ2-7,TRBV29-1,.,few
TGCAGTGCCCAACCGGGACCCCAAGGAAACATTCAGTACTTC,CSAQPGPQGNIQYF,TRBJ2-4,TRBV20-1,.,.
TGCAGCGTTGAGGGCGGCTTGAGCACAGATACGCAGTATTTT,CSVEGGLSTDTQYF,TRBJ2-3,TRBV29-1,.,many
TGTGCCAGCAGTTTATCTTATAACTATGGCTACACCTTC,CASSLSYNYGYTF,TRBJ1-2,TRBV12-3/TRBV12-4,.,many
TGCGCCAGCAGCCAAGATGGAGGGGTGGACACTGAAGCTTTCTTT,CASSQDGGVDTEAFF,TRBJ1-1,TRBV4-1,.,few
TGTGCCAGCATTGGTAGCGGGAACCTCAAGCAGTACTTC,CASIGSGNLKQYF,TRBJ2-7,TRBV6-2/TRBV6-3,TRBD2,.
TGCGCCAGCAGCCTCGGGACTAGGAATCGCAATGAGCAGTTCTTC,CASSLGTRNRNEQFF,TRBJ2-1,TRBV4-1,TRBD2,.